Shown below are 8 T cell receptor beta chains from a single sample sequenced in a study of shared clonotypes between healthy human individuals. Some clones are missing from TCRdb's copy, which holds only in-frame ones; the method was immunoSEQ multiplex PCR. The profile shows about 2.4 million clones, approximately 94% of them singletons. The sequenced material came from naive CD4+ T cells from PBMCs. Regarding subset: CD45RA+ positively selected. The receptors were sampled from a young man in good health. Some clones in this sample may be carry-over from other donors' samples.

The CDR3 sequence is CASSSPFSSGAYNEQFF. The DNA of the CDR3 is TGCGCCAGCAGCTCCCCCTTTTCTTCGGGAGCTTACAATGAGCAGTTCTTC. This rearrangement joins TRBV5-1 to TRBJ2-1, with D tentatively TRBD2 (6 bases). The CDR3 spans 17 residues. Deletions cut 3 bases from V and 4 bases from J, with 20 bases between. Germline assignment: CDR1 SGHRS and CDR2 YFSETQ.

The gene calls are TRBV11-2 and TRBJ2-1; D perhaps matches TRBD2 (6 bases). This CDR3 spans 12 amino acids. Germline CDR1 and CDR2: SGHAT and FQNNGV. V was clipped by 5 bases and J by 15 bases, with 17 bases between them. In DNA form, the CDR3 reads TGTGCCAGCAGCGCGACCGGGACTTTAGCGTTCTTC. It yields the protein CASSATGTLAFF.

The chain couples TRBV28 to TRBJ2-2; D ambiguous. V gave up 4 bases and J gave up 8 bases, with 8 bases separating them. Germline V gene sequence: CDR1 MDHEN, CDR2 SYDVKM. The CDR3 contains 12 residues. CDR3 region: CASSWTWGELFF. CDR3 DNA sequence: TGTGCCAGCAGTTGGACCTGGGGGGAGCTGTTTTTT.

The chain combines TRBV6-5 with TRBJ2-3, with 7 bases lining up with TRBD2. The CDR3 covers 15 residues. Per the germline V gene, CDR1 is MNHEY and CDR2 is SVGAGI. J was trimmed by 1 base and V by 10 bases; bases with no gene match: 11. CDR3 residues: CATGAPSGGTDTQYF. In nucleotides, the CDR3 is TGTGCCACCGGGGCCCCTAGCGGAGGCACAGATACGCAGTATTTT.

The gene calls are TRBV28 and TRBJ2-7, with TRBD1 matching 10 bases. Germline V gene lookup returns CDR1 MDHEN and CDR2 SYDVKM. CDR3 length: 15 amino acids. V lost 7 bases to trimming and J lost 0 bases; unmatched junction nucleotides: 6. CDR3 sequence reads: CASISGTGVSYEQYF. The CDR3 DNA is TGTGCCAGCATCTCCGGGACAGGGGTCTCCTACGAGCAGTACTTC.

The chain recombines TRBV29-1 with TRBJ2-5; D is undetermined. V lost 4 bases and J lost 3, with 15 bases in between. The CDR3 is 14 residues long. The germline V gene encodes CDR1 SQVTM and CDR2 ANQGSEA. CDR3: CSVVVQAWEETQYF. CDR3 bases: TGCAGCGTTGTGGTCCAGGCCTGGGAAGAGACCCAGTACTTC.

Remarks on this clone: At the DNA level, this CDR3 is encoded by other sequences in the same sample as well. The gene calls are TRBV13 and TRBJ2-7, with TRBD1 matching 10 bases. The V gene's germline CDR1 is PRHDT and CDR2 FYEKMQ (reference sequence). CDR3 size: 14 residues. Losses at the gene ends were 4 bases for V and 3 bases for J; bases not matched to a gene: 3. The CDR3 spells CASSSRDRGYEQYF. Here the CDR3 DNA reads TGTGCCAGCAGCTCCCGGGACAGGGGCTACGAGCAGTACTTC.

The V and J genes are TRBV6-1 and TRBJ2-7; TRBD2 aligns across 9 bases. With 4 bases clipped from V and 7 bases from J, the junction kept 11 bases outside the gene matches. The CDR3 has 15 residues. Germline CDR1 MNHNS, CDR2 SASEGT. CDR3 residues: CASSVIAGGPVEQYF. The CDR3 region has the DNA TGTGCCAGCAGTGTTATTGCGGGAGGGCCGGTAGAGCAGTACTTC.